This TCR beta chain was documented in a study of T cell changes during pregnancy in multiple sclerosis. CDR1 MDHEN and CDR2 SYDVKM come from the germline V gene. The V and J ends lost 5 bases and 4 bases respectively, with 11 bases between them. This CDR3 has 13 residues. Produced via immunoSEQ multiplex PCR; TCRdb's table is partial and in-frame only. The profile covers some 67,000 clones, with more than 90% appearing a single time and about 2% taken by the ten largest. The chain employs TRBV28 and TRBJ1-2; TRBD1 is a possible D gene (5 bases). The TCR was taken from a female donor with multiple sclerosis, enrolled in a pregnancy study. The input for sequencing was peripheral blood, taken in the first trimester of pregnancy. CDR3 nucleotide sequence: TGTGCCAGCAGTCTAGACAGATTCTATGGCTACACCTTC. It translates to CASSLDRFYGYTF.